This paragraph covers one T cell receptor (beta chain) sequence. Its cognate antigen is unknown. CDR3 length: 16 residues. Germline loops: CDR1 GTSNPN, CDR2 SVGIG (reference sequence). With UMI labels, 5' RACE was used to prepare the TRB cDNA libraries. TCRdb re-analyzed the 5' RACE reads; it lists each CDR3 protein once, without DNA. This table holds 45,000 to 55,000 distinct CDR3 sequences. The data stem from a study of CXCR3-negative and CXCR3-positive naive CD8 T cells. Overall study findings and caveats: Naive subsets did not differ in surface CD5, and TRB CDR3 properties served to infer TCR strength.

Material for sequencing was memory CD8+ T cells from blood. The TCR sequence derives from a human donor in good health. Some clones in this sample may be carry-over from other donors' samples. This chain joins TRBV30 and TRBJ2-1; the TCRdb call, TRBD2, lacks DNA for checking. CDR3 sequence reads: CAWSPTSGRGSNEQFF.